Below are 10 T cell receptor beta chains sequenced from a single sample in a study of blood T cell repertoires in COVID-19 (TCRdb year 2020). Library preparation was by the immunoSEQ multiplex PCR assay. Held by TCRdb, this immuneACCESS table contains in-frame sequences only and omits some clones. Under half of the omission traces to an unresolved V gene where checked; the cause of the rest is unknown. This sample has 150,000 to 200,000 clones in its table, and about 80% of those were observed once. Clones ranked in the top ten supply 7% of the sample. The sample was peripheral blood. The receptors derive from a woman aged 40 to 55 with COVID-19, enrolled during active disease.

The V and J genes are TRBV6-1 and TRBJ1-1; D is undetermined. The ends were cut back, 5 bases at V and 3 bases at J, with 10 bases in the middle. The CDR3 runs 13 residues. The germline CDR1 and CDR2 sequences are MNHNS and SASEGT. The CDR3 loop is CASSQALDTEAFF. CDR3 bases: TGTGCCAGCAGTCAGGCTCTGGACACTGAAGCTTTCTTT.

The V and J genes are TRBV6-1 and TRBJ2-7; TRBD1 might be the D (5 bases). Trimming took 3 bases from V and 5 from J, leaving 11 bases between them. The germline V gene encodes CDR1 MNHNS and CDR2 SASEGT. CDR3 length: 13 amino acids. The CDR3 loop reads CASSDRVDDEQYF. The CDR3 DNA is TGTGCCAGCAGTGACAGGGTTGACGACGAGCAGTACTTC.

The rearrangement links TRBV2 to TRBJ1-4, with D possibly TRBD1 on 6 matching bases. Germline CDR1 SNHLY, CDR2 FYNNEI. CDR3 length: 14 amino acids. Trimming cost V 6 bases and J 0 bases, with 8 bases left between them. Here the CDR3 DNA reads TGTGCCAGCAGACAGGGTTCAACTAATGAAAAACTGTTTTTT. It encodes CASRQGSTNEKLFF.

The V call is TRBV9, the J call TRBJ1-1; D ambiguous. The CDR3 runs 13 residues. V was clipped by 0 bases and J by 7 bases, with 10 bases between them. Germline CDR1 and CDR2: SGDLS and YYNGEE. This CDR3 is CASSVAGRHEAFF. The CDR3 DNA follows: TGTGCCAGCAGCGTAGCAGGTCGCCATGAAGCTTTCTTT.

V is TRBV19 and J is TRBJ2-1, with TRBD1 matching over 9 bases. Unmatched junction bases numbered 13, after V lost 7 bases and J lost 9 bases. CDR1 is LNHDA, CDR2 SQIVND, per germline (reference sequence). This CDR3 is built from 15 residues. CDR3 in DNA: TGTGCCAGTATCCTCGGGACAGGGCTAGTGTCTGAGCAGTTCTTC. Translation gives CASILGTGLVSEQFF.

This clone ranks as medium-sized. The chain employs TRBV30 and TRBJ1-5; D might be TRBD1 (6 bases). Germline-derived CDR1 and CDR2 are GTSNPN and SVGIG (reference sequence). The CDR3 totals 19 residues. V was trimmed by 1 base and J by 2 bases, leaving 24 bases between them. CDR3: CAWSAEGQGFGLGNQPQHF. As DNA, the CDR3 is TGTGCCTGGAGTGCGGAAGGGCAGGGGTTCGGCCTCGGCAATCAGCCCCAGCATTTT.

V is TRBV30 and J is TRBJ2-1; 8 bases map to TRBD2. The CDR3 length is 14 residues. Germline assignment: CDR1 GTSNPN and CDR2 SVGIG (reference sequence). With V trimmed by 0 bases and J by 6 bases, 4 bases remained unmatched. The CDR3 DNA follows: TGTGCCTGGAGTGTACAAGCGGGAGCCAATGAGCAGTTCTTC. This translates into CAWSVQAGANEQFF.

The chain carries TRBV7-9 and TRBJ2-3; 7 nucleotides line up with TRBD2. Germline V gene data show CDR1 as SEHNR and CDR2 as FQNEAQ (reference sequence). V gave up 1 base and J gave up 1 base; unmatched junction bases: 5. The CDR3 runs to 16 residues. This CDR3 is CASSLDWAGGTDTQYF. The DNA for the CDR3 is TGTGCCAGCAGCTTAGATTGGGCGGGGGGCACAGATACGCAGTATTTT.

The chain recombines TRBV9 with TRBJ2-5; the match to TRBD2 covers 10 bases. V shed 2 bases, J shed 5 bases, and the junction held 6 bases outside the gene matches. Looked up from germline, CDR1 is SGDLS and CDR2 is YYNGEE. The CDR3 spans 15 residues. The DNA for the CDR3 is TGTGCCAGCAGCGTGGCTAGCGGGAGTTTGGAGACCCAGTACTTC. Its translation: CASSVASGSLETQYF. Full variable domain (rest looked up from reference TRBV9 and TRBJ2-5): DSGVTQTPKHLITATGQRVTLRCSPRSGDLSVYWYQQSLDQGLQFLIQYYNGEERAKGNILERFSAQQFPDLHSELNLSSLELGDSALYFCASSVASGSLETQYFGPGTRLLVL.

The chain carries TRBV23-1 and TRBJ2-7; D gene ambiguous. TRBV23-1 is an ORF; its function is uncertain. The ends were cut back, 4 bases at V and 4 bases at J, with 20 bases in the middle. This CDR3 region has 16 residues. The CDR3 DNA reads as TGCGCCAGCAGTCCAGAAAGAACAGAGCCCCAATACGAGCAGTACTTC. Encoded protein: CASSPERTEPQYEQYF.